The source of this TCR beta chain is a study of blood T cell repertoires in COVID-19. Overall study context: Sites in the United States, Italy and Spain provided acute and convalescent COVID-19 samples. The analysed material was cDNA or gDNA that came from T cells, B-cell-depleted T cells, or PBMCs.

The authors' processing: Amplification of reference gene primers was used by the study to estimate nucleated cell counts. The data were produced by immunoSEQ multiplex PCR, yet TCRdb's version contains in-frame clones alone and is incomplete. V, J and clone size derive from that table, while D and trimming were established from the DNA sequence. The table includes about 110,000 clones, about 80% detected once. The CDR3 has 14 residues. Trimming at V came to 5 bases and at J to 2 bases, leaving 2 bases not matched to a gene. CDR1 is SGHTA and CDR2 is FQGTGA in the germline V gene. The chain has TRBV7-3 and TRBJ2-5, with 10 bases that match TRBD1. The sequenced sample was peripheral blood. This receptor was identified in a man aged 65 to 79 with acute or convalescent COVID-19. The CDR3 nucleotides are TGTGCCAGCAGCCGGACAGGGGGTCAAGAGACCCAGTACTTC. Translation: CASSRTGGQETQYF. The full variable domain, with the rest looked up from reference TRBV7-3 and TRBJ2-5, is GAGVSQTPSNKVTEKGKYVELRCDPISGHTALYWYRQSLGQGPEFLIYFQGTGAADDSGLPNDRFFAVRPEGSVSTLKIQRTERGDSAVYLCASSRTGGQETQYFGPGTRLLVL.